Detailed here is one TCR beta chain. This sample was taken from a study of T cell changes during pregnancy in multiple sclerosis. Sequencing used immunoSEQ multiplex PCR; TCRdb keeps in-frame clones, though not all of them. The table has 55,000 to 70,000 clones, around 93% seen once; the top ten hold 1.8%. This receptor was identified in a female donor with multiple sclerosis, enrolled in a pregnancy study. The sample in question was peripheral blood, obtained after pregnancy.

The CDR3 DNA is TGTGCCAGCAGCCCCAGGGGGCAGTTGAGGGGCGAGCAGTACTTC. As protein: CASSPRGQLRGEQYF. The chain links TRBV13 to TRBJ2-7; 8 positions agree with TRBD1. Losses at the gene ends were 5 bases for V and 6 bases for J; bases not matched to a gene: 12. CDR1 is PRHDT, CDR2 FYEKMQ, per germline (reference sequence). The CDR3 loop spans 15 amino acids.